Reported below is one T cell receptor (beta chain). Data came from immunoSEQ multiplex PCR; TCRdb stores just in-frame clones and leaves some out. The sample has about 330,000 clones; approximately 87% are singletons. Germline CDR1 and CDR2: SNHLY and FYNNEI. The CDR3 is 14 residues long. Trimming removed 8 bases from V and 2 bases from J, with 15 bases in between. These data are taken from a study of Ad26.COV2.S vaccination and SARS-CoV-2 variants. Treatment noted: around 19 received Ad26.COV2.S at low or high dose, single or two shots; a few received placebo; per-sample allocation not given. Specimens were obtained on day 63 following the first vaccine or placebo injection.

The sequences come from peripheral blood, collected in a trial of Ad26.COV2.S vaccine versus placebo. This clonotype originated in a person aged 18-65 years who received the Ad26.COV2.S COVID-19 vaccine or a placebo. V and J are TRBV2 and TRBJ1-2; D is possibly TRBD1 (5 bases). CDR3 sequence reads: CASAEGLRNYGYTF. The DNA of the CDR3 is TGTGCCAGCGCTGAGGGGCTTAGAAACTATGGCTACACCTTC.